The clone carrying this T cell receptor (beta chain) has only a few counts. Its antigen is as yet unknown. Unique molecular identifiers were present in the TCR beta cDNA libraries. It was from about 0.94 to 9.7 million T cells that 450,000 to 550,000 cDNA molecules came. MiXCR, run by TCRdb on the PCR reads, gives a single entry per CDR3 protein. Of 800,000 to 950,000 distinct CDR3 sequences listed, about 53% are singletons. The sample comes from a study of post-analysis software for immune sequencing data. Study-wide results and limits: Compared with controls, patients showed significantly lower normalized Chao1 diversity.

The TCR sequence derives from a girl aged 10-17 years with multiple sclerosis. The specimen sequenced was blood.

In DNA, the CDR3 is TGTGCCAGCAGCTTAGGGACTAGCGGGAGTGTCGAGCAGTACTTC. It codes for CASSLGTSGSVEQYF. The V call is TRBV7-8, the J call TRBJ2-7; 13 bases are a match to TRBD2. Per germline, CDR1 SGHVS and CDR2 FQNEAQ. J was trimmed by 6 bases and V by 1 base; bases with no gene match: 3. The CDR3 totals 15 residues.